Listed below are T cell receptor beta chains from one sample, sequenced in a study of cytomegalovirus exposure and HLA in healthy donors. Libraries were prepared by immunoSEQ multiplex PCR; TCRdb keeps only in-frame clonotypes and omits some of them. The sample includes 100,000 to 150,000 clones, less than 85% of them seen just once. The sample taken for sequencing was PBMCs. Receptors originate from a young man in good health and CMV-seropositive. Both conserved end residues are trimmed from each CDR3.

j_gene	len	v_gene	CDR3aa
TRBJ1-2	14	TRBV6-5	ASSYSSTGLGGGYT
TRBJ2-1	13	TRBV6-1	ASSTKRARGHEQF
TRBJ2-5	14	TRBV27	ASNITTEGVRETQY
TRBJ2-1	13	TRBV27	ASSRLAGENNEQF
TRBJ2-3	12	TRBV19	ASTRDSSTDTQY
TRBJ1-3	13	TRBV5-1	ASSLGQRSGNTIY
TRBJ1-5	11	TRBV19	ASSMGLNQPQH
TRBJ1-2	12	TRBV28	ASSESGQFYGYT
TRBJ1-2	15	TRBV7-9	ASSLGGAPGNMDGYT
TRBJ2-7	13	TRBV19	ASSILGQTDYEQY
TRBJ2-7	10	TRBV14	ASSRDRAEQY
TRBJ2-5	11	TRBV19	ASSIQGQETQY
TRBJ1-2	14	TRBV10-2	ASSTDGDFAAHGYT
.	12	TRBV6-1	ASSHRGQAYEQY
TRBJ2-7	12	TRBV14	ASSPRTGPYEQY
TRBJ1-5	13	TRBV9	ASSPGGYSNQPQH
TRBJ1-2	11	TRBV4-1	ASSRPRSYGYT
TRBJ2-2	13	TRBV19	ASSMWTGRPGELF
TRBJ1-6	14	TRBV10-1	ASSETQGFGNSPLH
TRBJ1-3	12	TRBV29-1	SVLGSSSGNTIY
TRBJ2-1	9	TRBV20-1	SASLRGVQF
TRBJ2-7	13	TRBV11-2	ASSSLRDSHYEQY
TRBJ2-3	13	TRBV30	ASQTGALGTDTQY
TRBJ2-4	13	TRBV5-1	ASSLEAGVRNIQY
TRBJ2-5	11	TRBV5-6	ASSSGLLETQY
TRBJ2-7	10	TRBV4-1	ASGGEGNEQY
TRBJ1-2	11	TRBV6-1	ASSEGRGGGYT
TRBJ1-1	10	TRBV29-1	SVEGGASEAF
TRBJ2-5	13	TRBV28	ASRNNRVMIETQY
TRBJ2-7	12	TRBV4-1	ASSPYRENYEQY
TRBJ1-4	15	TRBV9	ASSVREVRAANEKLF
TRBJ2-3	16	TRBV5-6	ASSLLAGDRVGTDTQY
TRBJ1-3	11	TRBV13	ASSPGWGNTIY